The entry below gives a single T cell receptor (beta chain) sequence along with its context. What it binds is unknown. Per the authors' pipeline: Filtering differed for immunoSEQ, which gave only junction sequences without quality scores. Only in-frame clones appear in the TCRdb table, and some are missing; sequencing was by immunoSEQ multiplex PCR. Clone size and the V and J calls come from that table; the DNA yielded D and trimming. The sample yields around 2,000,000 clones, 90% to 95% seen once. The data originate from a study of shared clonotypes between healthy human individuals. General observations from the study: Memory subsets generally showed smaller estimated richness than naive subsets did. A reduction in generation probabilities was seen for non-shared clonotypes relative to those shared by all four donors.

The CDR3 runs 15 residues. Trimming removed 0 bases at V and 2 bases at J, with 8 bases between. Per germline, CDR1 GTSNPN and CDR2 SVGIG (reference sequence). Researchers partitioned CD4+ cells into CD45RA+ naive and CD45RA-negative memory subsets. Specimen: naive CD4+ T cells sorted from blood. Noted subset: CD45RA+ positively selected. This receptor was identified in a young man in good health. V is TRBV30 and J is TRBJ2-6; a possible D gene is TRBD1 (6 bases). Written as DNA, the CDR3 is TGTGCCTGGAGTGTAAAGGGGGCTGGGGCCAACGTCCTGACTTTC. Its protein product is CAWSVKGAGANVLTF. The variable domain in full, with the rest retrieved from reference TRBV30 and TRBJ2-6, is SQTIHQWPATLVQPVGSPLSLECTVEGTSNPNLYWYRQAAGRGLQLLFYSVGIGQISSEVPQNLSASRPQDRQFILSSKKLLLSDSGFYLCAWSVKGAGANVLTFGAGSRLTVL.